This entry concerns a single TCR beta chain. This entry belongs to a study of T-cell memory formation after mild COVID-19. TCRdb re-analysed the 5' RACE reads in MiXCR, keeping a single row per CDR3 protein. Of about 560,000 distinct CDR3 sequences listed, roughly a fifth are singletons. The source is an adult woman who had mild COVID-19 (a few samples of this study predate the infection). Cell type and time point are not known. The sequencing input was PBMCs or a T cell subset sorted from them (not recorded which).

CDR3 bases: TGTGCCAGCAGTTTCTCCGGATTTAAGGGGTATGGCTACACCTTC. The encoded protein is CASSFSGFKGYGYTF. The chain combines TRBV12-3 or TRBV12-4 with TRBJ1-2, with D perhaps matching TRBD1 (5 bases). Trimming stripped 3 bases from V and 5 bases from J, with 16 bases between. This CDR3 comprises 15 residues.